The 28 T cell receptor beta chains in this list originate from one sample, sequenced in a study of cytomegalovirus exposure and HLA in healthy donors. Libraries were prepared by immunoSEQ multiplex PCR; TCRdb keeps only in-frame clonotypes and omits some of them. The table has about 170,000 clones, about 86% seen once; the top ten hold roughly 1.5%. Sequenced input: PBMCs. The receptors were gathered from a woman aged 30 to 39 in good health and CMV-seronegative.

The chain carries TRBV5-4 and TRBJ2-5; 8 bases match TRBD1. CDR1 is SGHNT and CDR2 is YYREEE in the germline V gene (reference sequence). This CDR3 has 15 residues. With V trimmed by 3 bases and J by 2 bases, 6 bases remained unmatched. The CDR3 sequence is CASSWTGWGQETQYF. CDR3 in DNA: TGTGCCAGCAGCTGGACAGGGTGGGGACAAGAGACCCAGTACTTC.

This chain joins TRBV9 and TRBJ2-1, with D possibly TRBD2 on 5 matching bases. The CDR3 extends over 15 amino acids. Per the germline V gene, CDR1 is SGDLS and CDR2 is YYNGEE. Trimming stripped 3 bases from V and 3 bases from J, with 13 bases between. CDR3 region: CASSAEGLDYNEQFF. In DNA form, the CDR3 reads TGTGCCAGCAGCGCCGAGGGTCTGGACTACAATGAGCAGTTCTTC.

V gene TRBV5-1 combines with J gene TRBJ2-3, with 10 bases aligning to TRBD2. From germline, CDR1 is SGHRS and CDR2 YFSETQ. Trimming at V came to 2 bases and at J to 1 base, leaving 1 base not matched to a gene. The CDR3 totals 15 residues. As DNA, the CDR3 is TGCGCCAGCAGCTTCACTAGCGGGGGCACAGATACGCAGTATTTT. It is translated as CASSFTSGGTDTQYF.

Concerning this clone: Other DNA sequences in the same sample also yield this CDR3. The chain recombines TRBV30 with TRBJ1-5; possible D gene TRBD1, 6 bases. CDR3 length equals 14 residues. Trimming took off 0 bases at V and 6 bases at J, with 12 bases between the two ends. Germline V lookup: CDR1 GTSNPN, CDR2 SVGIG (reference sequence). The CDR3: CAWSVGGRSQPQHF. The CDR3 region has the DNA TGTGCCTGGAGTGTCGGGGGGCGCAGTCAGCCCCAGCATTTT.

The chain is built from TRBV7-2 and TRBJ2-7; no reliable D call. Germline V gives CDR1 SGHTA, CDR2 FQGNSA. The CDR3 sequence is 13 residues long. With 2 bases removed from V and 3 bases from J, the gap between germline ends came to 8 bases. CDR3 in amino acids: CASSLWQNYEQYF. The CDR3 DNA is TGTGCCAGCAGCTTATGGCAGAACTACGAGCAGTACTTC.

The chain employs TRBV5-1 and TRBJ1-2; TRBD1 matches at 9 bases. V shed 4 bases, J shed 4 bases, and the junction held 14 bases outside the gene matches. Looked up from germline, CDR1 is SGHRS and CDR2 is YFSETQ. The CDR3 covers 17 residues. The CDR3 sequence: CASSAGGRGQGIYGYTF. The CDR3 region has the DNA TGCGCCAGCAGCGCCGGCGGGAGAGGACAGGGGATCTATGGCTACACCTTC.

V is TRBV9 and J is TRBJ1-2; 9 bases fit TRBD1. CDR1 and CDR2 from the germline V gene are SGDLS and YYNGEE. The CDR3 spans 17 residues. The trim removed 2 bases at V and 4 bases at J, leaving 12 bases unmatched. The DNA of the CDR3 is TGTGCCAGCAGCGTCGGGACAGGGTACAACTCCATCTATGGCTACACCTTC. It codes for CASSVGTGYNSIYGYTF.

The chain couples TRBV5-4 to TRBJ1-2; D is unresolved. From germline, CDR1 is SGHNT and CDR2 YYREEE (reference sequence). V was trimmed by 4 bases and J by 7 bases, leaving 17 bases between them. This CDR3 is 14 amino acids long. The CDR3 sequence is CASSQGSPARGYTF. The CDR3 nucleotides read TGTGCCAGCAGCCAAGGGAGTCCGGCACGTGGCTACACCTTC. Full variable domain (remainder filled in from reference TRBV5-4 and TRBJ1-2): ETGVTQSPTHLIKTRGQQVTLRCSSQSGHNTVSWYQQALGQGPQFIFQYYREEENGRGNFPPRFSGLQFPNYSSELNVNALELDDSALYLCASSQGSPARGYTFGSGTRLTVV.

The chain recombines TRBV9 with TRBJ2-5, with 7 bases identical to TRBD1. Trimming removed 0 bases from V and 4 bases from J; junction bases left unmatched: 3. CDR1 and CDR2 from the germline V gene are SGDLS and YYNGEE. There are 14 residues in the CDR3. The chain's CDR3 is CASSVGSGGETQYF. CDR3 nucleotide sequence: TGTGCCAGCAGCGTAGGTTCAGGGGGAGAGACCCAGTACTTC. The complete variable domain, with remaining parts taken from reference TRBV9 and TRBJ2-5, reads DSGVTQTPKHLITATGQRVTLRCSPRSGDLSVYWYQQSLDQGLQFLIQYYNGEERAKGNILERFSAQQFPDLHSELNLSSLELGDSALYFCASSVGSGGETQYFGPGTRLLVL.

The rearrangement links TRBV10-3 to TRBJ1-2; the D gene is possibly TRBD1 (6 bases). The CDR3 contains 13 residues. V dropped 6 bases and J dropped 4 bases, with 12 bases sitting between them. Germline lookup yields CDR1 ENHRY and CDR2 SYGVKD. CDR3 DNA sequence: TGTGCCATCAGGGCGGACAGCAGCTATGGCTACACCTTC. This codes for CAIRADSSYGYTF.

The chain carries TRBV5-4 and TRBJ2-6, with TRBD1 as a possible D gene (6 bases). Germline V gene sequence: CDR1 SGHNT, CDR2 YYREEE (reference sequence). V was cut by 4 bases and J by 0 bases, with 14 bases left in between. The CDR3 is 17 amino acids. The CDR3 loop is CASSIEDSNSGANVLTF. For the CDR3, the DNA is TGTGCCAGCAGCATAGAGGACAGCAACTCTGGGGCCAACGTCCTGACTTTC.

The chain couples TRBV21-1 to TRBJ2-3; TRBD1 was called by the table and not checked on the DNA. TRBV21-1 is given as a pseudogene. The CDR3 has 15 amino acids. CDR3 residues: CASSTPGQGAHTQYF. For the CDR3, the DNA is TGTGCCAGCAGCACCCCGGGACAGGGGGCTCATACGCAGTATTTT.

The chain has TRBV11-2 and TRBJ2-2, with a possible D match to TRBD1 (6 bases). Trimming cost V 1 base and J 0 bases, with 9 bases left between them. Germline CDR1 reads SGHAT; CDR2 reads FQNNGV. This CDR3 has 16 residues. The CDR3 DNA reads TGTGCCAGCAGCTTAGGGGCAGGGGCGAACACCGGGGAGCTGTTTTTT. Translation gives CASSLGAGANTGELFF. The full variable domain, in which reference TRBV11-2 and TRBJ2-2 provide the parts outside the CDR3, is EAGVAQSPRYKIIEKRQSVAFWCNPISGHATLYWYQQILGQGPKLLIQFQNNGVVDDSQLPKDRFSAERLKGVDSTLKIQPAKLEDSAVYLCASSLGAGANTGELFFGEGSRLTVL.

The chain is built from TRBV15 and TRBJ2-3, with TRBD2 identical over 10 bases. V shed 5 bases, J shed 2 bases, and the junction held 4 bases outside the gene matches. Germline CDR1 reads LNHNV; CDR2 reads YYDKDF (reference sequence). CDR3 length equals 15 residues. CDR3 bases: TGTGCCACCAGCGGGACTAGCGAGCCCACAGATACGCAGTATTTT. Amino acids: CATSGTSEPTDTQYF.

The V call is TRBV19, the J call TRBJ2-1; TRBD2 matches at 10 bases. This CDR3 comprises 18 residues. Germline-derived CDR1 and CDR2 are LNHDA and SQIVND (reference sequence). Trimming cost V 5 bases and J 7 bases; bases outside gene matches: 17. The CDR3 sequence: CASSRQFSGGAKVNEQFF. The CDR3 DNA sequence: TGTGCCAGTAGTCGACAGTTCAGCGGGGGGGCAAAAGTGAATGAGCAGTTCTTC.

V and J are TRBV18 and TRBJ2-7; TRBD1 is a possible D gene (6 bases). Trimming pared 0 bases from V and 6 bases from J, leaving 15 bases between. CDR1 KGHSH and CDR2 LQKENI come from the germline V gene. The CDR3 runs to 15 residues. The CDR3 DNA follows: TGTGCCAGCTCACCACCCACAGGGAGTATCGCCGAGCAGTACTTC. It yields the protein CASSPPTGSIAEQYF.

V and J are TRBV6-5 and TRBJ2-2; perhaps TRBD1 as D (6 bases). The CDR3 has 14 residues. V lost 6 bases and J lost 4, with 12 bases in between. In germline, CDR1 is MNHEY, CDR2 SVGAGI. The DNA for the CDR3 is TGTGCCAGCAGGGAGGACAGTCTCACCGGGGAGCTGTTTTTT. It yields the protein CASREDSLTGELFF.

This chain uses TRBV12-2 with TRBJ2-7; no check of the table's D call, TRBD1, against the DNA was made. TRBV12-2 corresponds to a pseudogene. The CDR3 runs 17 residues. This chain's CDR3 is CASRLDFEAGIFFEQYF. The CDR3 DNA sequence: TGTGCAAGTCGCTTAGATTTCGAGGCAGGGATATTTTTCGAGCAGTACTTC.

The table lists this clone with a count of one. The chain couples TRBV7-2 to TRBJ1-2; 8 nucleotides line up with TRBD1. After removal of 5 bases from V and 8 bases from J, the junction contained 10 bases not matched to a gene. Germline CDR1 and CDR2: SGHTA and FQGNSA. The CDR3 runs to 14 residues. The CDR3 DNA follows: TGTGCCAGCAGCCTGACAGGGGCTCTTATCGGCTACACCTTC. Amino acids: CASSLTGALIGYTF.

V usage is TRBV30 and J usage is TRBJ1-2, with D perhaps TRBD1 (6 bases). Trimming pared 5 bases from V and 8 bases from J, leaving 15 bases between. The germline gives CDR1 GTSNPN, CDR2 SVGIG (reference sequence). This CDR3 contains 12 residues. In nucleotides, the CDR3 is TGTGCCTGGGCGGGGGCAGGTGGCGGCTACACCTTC. It is translated as CAWAGAGGGYTF.

This rearrangement joins TRBV4-1 to TRBJ1-1; D is ambiguous. The ends were cut back, 0 bases at V and 0 bases at J, with 11 bases in the middle. Germline V gives CDR1 MGHRA, CDR2 YSYEKL. The CDR3 spans 16 residues. CDR3 DNA sequence: TGCGCCAGCAGCCAAGAATCGGGGATAATGAACACTGAAGCTTTCTTT. Encoded protein: CASSQESGIMNTEAFF.

The genes are TRBV5-1 and TRBJ1-3, with 8 bases lining up with TRBD1. After removal of 4 bases from V and 0 bases from J, the junction contained 6 bases not matched to a gene. The length of the CDR3 is 16 residues. Germline CDR1 and CDR2: SGHRS and YFSETQ. CDR3 DNA: TGCGCCAGCAGCCCCGGGGACAGGATCTCTGGAAACACCATATATTTT. Translation: CASSPGDRISGNTIYF.

This rearrangement joins TRBV27 to TRBJ2-1; TRBD1 aligns across 7 bases. The CDR3 covers 12 residues. The V gene's germline CDR1 is MNHEY and CDR2 SMNVEV (reference sequence). The junction had 3 bases not matched to a gene; V was cut back by 4 bases and J by 9 bases. The CDR3 protein is CASSSTGLEQFF. CDR3 nucleotide sequence: TGTGCCAGCAGTTCGACAGGGCTTGAGCAGTTCTTC.

The chain is built from TRBV2 and TRBJ1-5; the D gene is possibly TRBD1 (5 bases). CDR3 length equals 15 residues. Trimming shortened V by 3 bases and J by 0 bases, and 9 bases separated the two germline ends. Germline V lookup: CDR1 SNHLY, CDR2 FYNNEI. The CDR3, as DNA: TGTGCCAGCAGTGAGCAGGGAAATAGCAATCAGCCCCAGCATTTT. Translating gives CASSEQGNSNQPQHF.

The V call is TRBV19, the J call TRBJ1-2, with D perhaps matching TRBD1 (5 bases). V lost 7 bases and J 4 bases, leaving 16 bases between the germline ends. Germline-derived CDR1 and CDR2 are LNHDA and SQIVND (reference sequence). CDR3 size: 14 residues. CDR3: CASTPRWRGYGYTF. The CDR3 coding sequence is TGTGCCAGTACCCCACGCTGGAGGGGCTATGGCTACACCTTC.

The rearrangement links TRBV5-1 to TRBJ2-7, with D possibly matching TRBD1 (5 bases). The CDR3 spans 15 residues. V was trimmed by 1 base and J by 2 bases, leaving 13 bases between them. The germline CDR1 and CDR2 sequences are SGHRS and YFSETQ. This chain's CDR3 is CASSLTDRTTYEQYF. The CDR3 region has the DNA TGCGCCAGCAGCTTGACCGACAGAACCACCTACGAGCAGTACTTC.

The J gene is TRBJ1-1, the V gene TRBV29-1; 7 nucleotides align to TRBD1. The CDR3 is 12 amino acids. V lost 7 bases and J lost 5; bases outside the gene matches: 7. CDR1 and CDR2 (germline): SQVTM, ANQGSEA. This chain's CDR3 is CSAKGAHTEAFF. The DNA of the CDR3 is TGCAGCGCGAAGGGGGCGCATACTGAAGCTTTCTTT.

The V call is TRBV5-6, the J call TRBJ2-2; 7 bases match TRBD1. V lost 0 bases and J lost 4; bases outside the gene matches: 6. The germline V gene encodes CDR1 SGHDT and CDR2 YYEEEE. The CDR3 contains 16 residues. For the CDR3, the DNA is TGTGCCAGCAGCTTGGACAGGGGTCTATTCACCGGGGAGCTGTTTTTT. This gives the protein CASSLDRGLFTGELFF.